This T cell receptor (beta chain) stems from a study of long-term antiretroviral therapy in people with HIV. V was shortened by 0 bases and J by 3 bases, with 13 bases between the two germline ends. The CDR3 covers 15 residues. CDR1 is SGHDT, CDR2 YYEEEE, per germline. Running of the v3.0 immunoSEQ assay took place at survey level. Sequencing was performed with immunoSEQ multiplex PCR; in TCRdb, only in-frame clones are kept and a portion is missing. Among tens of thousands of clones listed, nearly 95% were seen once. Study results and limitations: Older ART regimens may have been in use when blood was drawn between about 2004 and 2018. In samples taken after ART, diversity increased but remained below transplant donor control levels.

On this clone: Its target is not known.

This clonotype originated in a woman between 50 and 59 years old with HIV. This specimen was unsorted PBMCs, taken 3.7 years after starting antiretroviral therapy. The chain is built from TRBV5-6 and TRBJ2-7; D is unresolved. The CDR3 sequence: CASSLAGLTDYEQYF. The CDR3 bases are TGTGCCAGCAGCTTGGCGGGCCTAACGGACTACGAGCAGTACTTC.